What follows describes a single T cell receptor beta chain. The sample originates from a study of OX40 agonist ivuxolimab in advanced cancers. V gave up 10 bases and J gave up 0 bases, with 21 bases separating them. Germline V lookup: CDR1 LNHDA, CDR2 SQIVND (reference sequence). The CDR3 is made up of 16 amino acids. No patient had autoimmune disease or received systemic immunosuppression. The protocol was immunoSEQ multiplex PCR, while the TCRdb copy is restricted to in-frame clones and leaves out a portion. Of fewer than 55,000 clones listed, over 75% were seen once; the top ten hold about a tenth.

The chain recombines TRBV19 with TRBJ1-1, with D unclear. The source is an adult with an advanced solid tumor such as melanoma, head and neck, liver or kidney cancer. The input for sequencing was CD4+ or CD8+ T cells sorted from blood, taken in a trial of the OX40 agonist ivuxolimab. CDR3 sequence: CATSRVVPVMNTEAFF. CDR3 nucleotide sequence: TGTGCCACCTCTCGGGTAGTTCCAGTTATGAACACTGAAGCTTTCTTT.